This T cell receptor beta chain was captured by sequencing in a study of shared clonotypes between healthy human individuals. The wider study: CD4 naive cells filled three plates per donor, CD4 memory three, CD8 naive two and CD8 memory one.

This CDR3 has 13 amino acids. CDR1 SQVTM and CDR2 ANQGSEA come from the germline V gene. V gave up 4 bases and J gave up 6 bases; unmatched junction bases: 5. This clone was observed a single time. Per the original data handling: ImmunoSEQ supplied junction-only sequences lacking quality scores, so filtering was different. The protocol was immunoSEQ multiplex PCR, while the TCRdb copy is restricted to in-frame clones and leaves out a portion. Clone size and the V and J calls come from that table; the DNA yielded D and trimming. The sample has 2 million to 2.5 million clones, 93% seen once. Sequencing was performed on naive CD4+ T cells from PBMCs. Documented subset: CD45RA+ positively selected. The receptor comes from a man aged 18-30 years in good health. Some clones in this sample may be carry-over from other donors' samples. The V call is TRBV29-1, the J call TRBJ1-1, with 10 positions matching TRBD1. The chain's CDR3 is CSVGDRGMAEAFF. The CDR3 DNA is TGCAGCGTTGGGGACAGGGGTATGGCTGAAGCTTTCTTT.